This T cell receptor beta chain was sequenced in a study of T-cell reconstitution after alpha-beta-depleted transplantation in children. General study results and limits: Some patients' high day-60 TCRbeta diversity was attributed to recipient cells surviving conditioning. T-cell numbers and diversity one year post-transplant derived largely from freshly generated T cells. Expanded graft clones, several hundred of them, were reportedly the source of alpha-beta T cells about two months after transplant.

The CDR3 covers 18 residues. V gave up 7 bases and J gave up 0 bases; unmatched junction bases: 11. Note on this clonotype: The antigen is undetermined.

Unique molecular identifiers were built into the TCRbeta library. TCRdb recomputed calls from the PCR reads with MiXCR, one row per CDR3 protein. Of fewer than 350,000 distinct CDR3 sequences detected, approximately 10% appear once; the ten largest clones hold around a quarter. This clonotype was obtained from a male patient under 10 years old who had a stem cell transplant for chronic granulomatous disease, so the T cells may come from the graft donor. The chain carries TRBV12-3 or TRBV12-4 and TRBJ2-6, with TRBD2 identical over 8 bases. Sample: peripheral blood, taken 180 days after TCRalphabeta/CD19-depleted stem cell transplant. CDR3 sequence: CASKSTGGGDSGANVLTF. The DNA for the CDR3 is TGTGCCAGCAAATCCACGGGAGGGGGGGACTCTGGGGCCAACGTCCTGACTTTC.